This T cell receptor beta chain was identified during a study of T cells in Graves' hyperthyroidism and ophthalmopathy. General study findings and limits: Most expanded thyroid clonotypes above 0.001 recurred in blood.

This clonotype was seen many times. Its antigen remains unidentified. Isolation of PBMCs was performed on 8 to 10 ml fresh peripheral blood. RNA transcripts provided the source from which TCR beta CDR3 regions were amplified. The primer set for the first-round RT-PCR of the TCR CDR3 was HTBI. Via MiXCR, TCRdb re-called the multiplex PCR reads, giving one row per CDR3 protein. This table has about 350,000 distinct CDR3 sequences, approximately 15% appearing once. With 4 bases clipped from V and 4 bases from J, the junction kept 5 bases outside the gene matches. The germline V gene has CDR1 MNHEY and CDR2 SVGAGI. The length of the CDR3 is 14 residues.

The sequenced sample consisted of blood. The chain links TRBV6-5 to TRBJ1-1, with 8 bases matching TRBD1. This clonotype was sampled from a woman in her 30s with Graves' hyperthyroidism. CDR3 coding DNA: TGTGCCAGCAGTTCCCAGACAGGGGTCACTGAAGCTTTCTTT. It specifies CASSSQTGVTEAFF.